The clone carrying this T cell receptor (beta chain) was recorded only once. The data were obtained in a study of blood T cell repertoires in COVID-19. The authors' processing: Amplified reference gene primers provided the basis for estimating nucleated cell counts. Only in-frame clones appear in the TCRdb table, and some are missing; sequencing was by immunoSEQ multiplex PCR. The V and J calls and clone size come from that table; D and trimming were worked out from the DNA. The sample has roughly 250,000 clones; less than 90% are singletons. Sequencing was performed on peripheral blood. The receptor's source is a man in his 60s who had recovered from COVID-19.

CDR3: CASSPLTPGLLNTEAFF. The CDR3 coding sequence is TGTGCCAGCAGCCCCTTGACCCCGGGACTGCTGAACACTGAAGCTTTCTTT. This chain joins TRBV3-1 (or the pseudogene TRBV3-2) and TRBJ1-1; tentatively, D is TRBD1 (5 bases). The CDR3 extends over 17 amino acids. Trimming took off 4 bases at V and 0 bases at J, with 18 bases between the two ends. CDR1 is LGHDT, CDR2 YNNKEL, per germline (reference sequence).